This T cell receptor beta chain is drawn from a study of T cell clonality in common variable immunodeficiency. Measured with immunoSEQ multiplex PCR; TCRdb has only the in-frame clones, and not every one. This set yields more than 25,000 clones and no singletons; the top ten hold approximately 3.9%. Study conclusions and caveats: CVID subjects shared fewer TCRbeta clones than healthy controls did. In common variable immunodeficiency, TCR beta chains reportedly carried fewer deletions and N-nucleotide insertions.

This clone was seen a few times. Its antigen is unidentified. The read gets to within 3 residues of the CDR3 end, and the germline J gene fills in the rest. CDR1 and CDR2 from the germline V gene are LNHDA and SQIVND (reference sequence). Trimming at V came to 4 bases and at J to 7 bases, leaving 3 bases not matched to a gene. The CDR3 extends over 14 amino acids. V is TRBV19 and J is TRBJ2-1, with 11 bases that match TRBD2. The sequencing input was peripheral blood mononuclear cells. The TCR comes from a human donor with common variable immunodeficiency. CDR3 DNA, as far as it was read: TGTGCCAGTAGTAGACTAGCGGGAAAGAATGAG. Translation: CASSRLAGKNE. The CDR3, in full, reads CASSRLAGKNEQFF.